The clone carrying this TCR beta chain was counted a few times. Antigen: not known. This specimen belongs to a study of naive and memory T cell subsets. CD4 T cells were positively selected, then CD8 T cells from the CD4-negative fraction. Cells stained for CD3, CD4, CD8, CD45RA, CD27 and viability were sorted into four CD45RA/CD27 subsets. General study points: A few larger clonotypes appeared in naive repertoires, especially CD8, possibly memory cells re-expressing CD45RA.

The germline CDR1 and CDR2 sequences are ENHRY and SYGVKD. V was pared by 5 bases and J by 1 base, with 12 bases between. There are 14 residues in the CDR3. The beta constant-region primer was an equimolar mix of two oligonucleotides covering TRBC1 and TRBC2. Four rounds of PCR amplified the ligated cDNA using nested alpha and beta constant-region primers plus SP2. The cDNA 3' end received a ligated single-stranded oligonucleotide carrying the SP2 primer and a 12-nucleotide UMI. Each CDR3 protein is one row after TCRdb ran MiXCR on the UMI-ligation and nested PCR reads. This table holds tens of thousands of distinct CDR3 sequences, 11% found once.

Sample: naive CD4+ T cells from blood. The receptor comes from a human donor in good health. The rearrangement uses TRBV10-3 and TRBJ2-7, with a weak D call TRBD1 (6 bases). CDR3 region: CAISRDIRSYEQYF. CDR3 DNA sequence: TGTGCCATCAGTAGGGACATCCGATCCTACGAGCAGTACTTC.